A selection of T cell receptor beta chains follows, all from one sample in a study of beta chain features in type 1 diabetes. Assay used: immunoSEQ multiplex PCR; TCRdb lists only in-frame clones, some missing. The sample has 45,000 to 65,000 clones, around 53% seen once. The source material was Tregs from blood. The receptors were sampled from a woman between 40 and 55 years old with type 1 diabetes. Each CDR3 is given with its conserved first and last residue. A D gene is named only where the DNA matches it firmly. Where a row states a size, it is once, few, many or the class of an expanded clone; other rows omit it.

size: -; V: TRBV30; D: -; J: TRBJ1-2; DNA: TGTGCCTGGGCCGGGGAGGCGCCCGCTTCTCATGGCTACACCTTC; CDR3: CAWAGEAPASHGYTF
size: -; V: TRBV14; D: -; J: TRBJ2-5; DNA: TGTGCCAGCAGCCAAGGGATCGCGGGGAGCCAAGAGACCCAGTACTTC; CDR3: CASSQGIAGSQETQYF
size: -; V: TRBV19; D: -; J: TRBJ2-7; DNA: TGTGCCAGTAGTATTCGGTGGCAGGGAGGCGAGCAGTACTTC; CDR3: CASSIRWQGGEQYF
size: -; V: TRBV11-2; D: TRBD2; J: TRBJ2-3; DNA: TGTGCCAGCAGCTTAGGGGTTGGGGGGGGGAGCACAGATACGCAGTATTTT; CDR3: CASSLGVGGGSTDTQYF
size: many; V: TRBV10-3; D: TRBD2; J: TRBJ2-3; DNA: TGTGCCATCAGCGGAGCGGGAGCGAGCGATACGCAGTATTTT; CDR3: CAISGAGASDTQYF
size: few; V: TRBV29-1; D: -; J: TRBJ2-5; DNA: TGCAGCGTTGCAACAGGGACGGGGGAGACCCAGTACTTC; CDR3: CSVATGTGETQYF
size: -; V: TRBV15; D: TRBD2; J: TRBJ2-3; DNA: TGTGCCACCGGGACGCTAGCGGGAGTGTCAGATACGCAGTATTTT; CDR3: CATGTLAGVSDTQYF
size: -; V: TRBV28; D: -; J: TRBJ1-5; DNA: TGTGCCAGCAGTGCACCGGGACACACAAATCAGCCCCAGCATTTT; CDR3: CASSAPGHTNQPQHF
size: -; V: TRBV4-3; D: -; J: TRBJ1-1; DNA: TGCGCCAGCATCCAAAGGCTGGGGGCGGACACTGAAGCTTTCTTT; CDR3: CASIQRLGADTEAFF
size: -; V: TRBV21-1; D: -; J: TRBJ2-1; DNA: -; CDR3: CASSKVGTGSTNEQFF
size: few; V: TRBV28; D: -; J: TRBJ2-7; DNA: TGTGCCAGCATTGACAGCTTCTACGAGCAGTACTTC; CDR3: CASIDSFYEQYF
size: few; V: TRBV5-6; D: TRBD1; J: TRBJ1-2; DNA: TGTGCCAGCAGCTTGAACAGGGGAGGCTACACCTTC; CDR3: CASSLNRGGYTF
size: few; V: TRBV2; D: TRBD1; J: TRBJ1-1; DNA: TGTGCCAGCAGACGGAACAGGGGTGCCGCCACTGAAGCTTTCTTT; CDR3: CASRRNRGAATEAFF
size: -; V: TRBV7-9; D: -; J: TRBJ1-2; DNA: TGTGCCAGCAGCCAACCAAAAGAGGGCTACACCTTC; CDR3: CASSQPKEGYTF
size: -; V: TRBV7-9; D: -; J: TRBJ1-1; DNA: TGTGCCAGCAGTCTACAGGGTTCGCTCACTGAAGCTTTCTTT; CDR3: CASSLQGSLTEAFF
size: -; V: TRBV5-1; D: -; J: TRBJ2-3; DNA: TGCGCCAGCAGCTTGCAAGGGGATTGGGATACACAGTATTTT; CDR3: CASSLQGDWDTQYF
size: -; V: TRBV27; D: -; J: TRBJ1-1; DNA: TGTGCCAGCAGTTCCCAACCGACAGGCGAAGCTTTCTTT; CDR3: CASSSQPTGEAFF
size: -; V: TRBV4-3; D: -; J: TRBJ1-4; DNA: TGCGCCAGCAGCCCACGGGGTGGGGTAAGGGAAAAACTGTTTTTT; CDR3: CASSPRGGVREKLFF
size: few; V: TRBV2; D: -; J: TRBJ1-1; DNA: TGTGCCAGCAGTGATGACAGACAGAACGCTAACACTGAAGCTTTCTTT; CDR3: CASSDDRQNANTEAFF
size: -; V: TRBV7-2; D: -; J: TRBJ1-1; DNA: TGTGCCAGCAGGGCTAATGGGCGGAACACTGAAGCTTTCTTT; CDR3: CASRANGRNTEAFF
size: few; V: TRBV7-2; D: TRBD1; J: TRBJ1-1; DNA: TGTGCCAGCAGCTTAGGTTCAGGGGGCACTGAAGCTTTCTTT; CDR3: CASSLGSGGTEAFF
size: few; V: TRBV7-3; D: TRBD1; J: TRBJ1-5; DNA: TGTGCCAGCAGCTTAGGGAGCCTCGGACAGGGGAGAGGTCAGCCCCAGCATTTT; CDR3: CASSLGSLGQGRGQPQHF
size: -; V: TRBV5-1; D: TRBD1; J: TRBJ2-5; DNA: TGCGCCAGCAGCAGAGCCGGGACAGCGCAAGAGACCCAGTACTTC; CDR3: CASSRAGTAQETQYF
size: -; V: TRBV28; D: TRBD2; J: TRBJ2-7; DNA: TGTGCCAGCAGTTTCGGGACTAGCGGGAGGTGCCACTTC; CDR3: CASSFGTSGRCHF
size: -; V: TRBV2; D: TRBD1; J: TRBJ2-2; DNA: TGTGCCAGCAGCTCTACAGGGGTGGCCGGGGAGCTGTTTTTT; CDR3: CASSSTGVAGELFF
size: once; V: TRBV4-2; D: -; J: TRBJ2-7; DNA: TGTGCCAGCAGCCACCTCTCGAGCAGGACAACCTACGAGCAGTACTTC; CDR3: CASSHLSSRTTYEQYF
size: -; V: TRBV5-1; D: TRBD1; J: TRBJ2-7; DNA: TGCGCCAGCAGCTTGGGACAGGGGGGCTACGAGCAGTACTTC; CDR3: CASSLGQGGYEQYF
size: -; V: TRBV7-2; D: -; J: TRBJ1-5; DNA: TGTGCCAGCAGCTTAGTCGGAGGCGATAGCAATCAGCCCCAGCATTTT; CDR3: CASSLVGGDSNQPQHF
size: few; V: TRBV7-8; D: TRBD1; J: TRBJ2-2; DNA: TGTGCCAGCAGCCTATTTACAGGGGGGAACACCGGGGAGCTGTTTTTT; CDR3: CASSLFTGGNTGELFF
size: many; V: TRBV7-9; D: -; J: TRBJ1-1; DNA: TGTGCCAGCAGCGGTCTGAGGGACACCCGTCGACGGGACACTGAAGCTTTCTTT; CDR3: CASSGLRDTRRRDTEAFF
size: -; V: TRBV5-1; D: -; J: TRBJ1-3; DNA: TGCGCCAGCAGCCCCCCGGCTGGAAACACCATATATTTT; CDR3: CASSPPAGNTIYF
size: once; V: TRBV9; D: TRBD2; J: TRBJ2-1; DNA: TGTGCCAGCAGCGCTGGGACTAGCGGTTACAATGAGCAGTTCTTC; CDR3: CASSAGTSGYNEQFF
size: -; V: TRBV6-1; D: -; J: TRBJ2-7; DNA: TGTGCCAGCAGTCGCTATCCAGGCCCAATCTACGAGCAGTACTTC; CDR3: CASSRYPGPIYEQYF
size: -; V: TRBV2; D: -; J: TRBJ2-3; DNA: TGTGCCAGCGGTTCGGAGGGGGGGACTACGCAGTATTTT; CDR3: CASGSEGGTTQYF
size: once; V: TRBV5-6; D: TRBD2; J: TRBJ2-1; DNA: TGTGCCAGCAGTTCAGGGGGACTAGCGTCCAATGAGCAGTTCTTC; CDR3: CASSSGGLASNEQFF
size: -; V: TRBV11-3; D: -; J: TRBJ2-2; DNA: TGTGCCAGCAGCTTAGAGCAGGGGAAGGCCGGGGAGCTGTTTTTT; CDR3: CASSLEQGKAGELFF
size: -; V: TRBV5-1; D: TRBD1; J: TRBJ1-3; DNA: TGCGCCAGCAGCTTCGGGGACAGGGAAAACACCATATATTTT; CDR3: CASSFGDRENTIYF
size: few; V: TRBV5-1; D: -; J: TRBJ1-1; DNA: TGCGCCAGCAGCTGGGGGGGACAGAACACTGAAGCTTTCTTT; CDR3: CASSWGGQNTEAFF
size: -; V: TRBV28; D: -; J: TRBJ1-2; DNA: -; CDR3: CASSNSDRGQVATPSVRGGYTF
size: -; V: TRBV7-2; D: TRBD1; J: TRBJ2-2; DNA: TGTGCCAGCAGCTCACAGGGGCGAGGGGAGCTGTTTTTT; CDR3: CASSSQGRGELFF
size: few; V: TRBV10-3; D: TRBD2; J: TRBJ2-1; DNA: TGTGCCATCAGTGCAGGGACTAGCGGGAGGTCGACGAATGAGCAGTTCTTC; CDR3: CAISAGTSGRSTNEQFF
size: -; V: TRBV28; D: TRBD1; J: TRBJ1-5; DNA: TGTGCCAGCAGTCCACCAGACACAGGGGGCCATCAGCCCCAGCATTTT; CDR3: CASSPPDTGGHQPQHF
size: -; V: TRBV19; D: TRBD1; J: TRBJ2-7; DNA: TGTGCCAGTAGTATTCCGGGACAGGGGGCTCTCCCCTACTTC; CDR3: CASSIPGQGALPYF
size: -; V: TRBV5-1; D: -; J: TRBJ1-6; DNA: TGCGCCAGCAGCTTGGGGTTAGGGTCATCCAGCGGGCCCCTCCACTTT; CDR3: CASSLGLGSSSGPLHF
size: once; V: TRBV15; D: TRBD1; J: TRBJ2-7; DNA: TGTGCCACCAGCAGAGGACAGGGAACGGGGGAGCAGTACTTC; CDR3: CATSRGQGTGEQYF
size: -; V: TRBV11-1; D: -; J: TRBJ1-1; DNA: TGTGCCAGCAGCTTCACGGGCGGGGGAACTGAAGCTTTCTTT; CDR3: CASSFTGGGTEAFF
size: -; V: TRBV29-1; D: TRBD1; J: TRBJ1-5; DNA: TGCAGCGTTGTAGAGGGCAGGGGGGATCAGCCCCAGCATTTT; CDR3: CSVVEGRGDQPQHF
size: -; V: TRBV4-3; D: -; J: TRBJ1-2; DNA: TGCGCCAGCAGCCAAGGAAGCGTACGTGGCTACACCTTC; CDR3: CASSQGSVRGYTF
size: -; V: TRBV6-5; D: -; J: TRBJ2-6; DNA: TGTGCCAGCAGGAGAGGGGCCAACGTCCTGACTTTC; CDR3: CASRRGANVLTF
size: -; V: TRBV9; D: -; J: TRBJ2-2; DNA: TGTGCCAGCAGCGTAGATGGGGGGGACACTCGGAACACCGGGGAGCTGTTTTTT; CDR3: CASSVDGGDTRNTGELFF